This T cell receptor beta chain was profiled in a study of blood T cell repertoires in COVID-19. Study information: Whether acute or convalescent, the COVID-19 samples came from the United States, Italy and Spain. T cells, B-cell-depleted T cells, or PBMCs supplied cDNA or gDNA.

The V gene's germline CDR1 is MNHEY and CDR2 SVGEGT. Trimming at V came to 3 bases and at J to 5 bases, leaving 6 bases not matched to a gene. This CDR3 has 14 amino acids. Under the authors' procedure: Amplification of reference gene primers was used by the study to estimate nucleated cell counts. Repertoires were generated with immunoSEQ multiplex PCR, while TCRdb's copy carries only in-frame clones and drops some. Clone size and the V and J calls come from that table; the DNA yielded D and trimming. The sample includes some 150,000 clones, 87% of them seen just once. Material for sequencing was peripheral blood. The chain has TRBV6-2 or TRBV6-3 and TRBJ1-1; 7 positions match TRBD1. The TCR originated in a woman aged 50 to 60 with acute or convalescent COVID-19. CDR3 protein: CASSYPGGITEAFF. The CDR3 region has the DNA TGTGCCAGCAGTTATCCAGGGGGGATTACTGAAGCTTTCTTT.